This T cell receptor (beta chain) came from a study of cytomegalovirus exposure and HLA in healthy donors. Study-wide findings and caveats: A later analysis showed TCR association rates differing by HLA locus, peaking at DRB1 and lowest at HLA-C. Confirmation in vitro established that a few CMV-associated chains were specific for CMV antigens. For most subjects, TCR beta sequences were reported to predict HLA-A and HLA-B alleles with accuracy.

Germline CDR1 and CDR2: LNHDA and SQIVND (reference sequence). CDR3 length equals 12 residues. V was pared by 6 bases and J by 5 bases, with 10 bases between. PCR primers comprised 60 Vbeta and 13 Jbeta primers. Clones were sequenced by immunoSEQ multiplex PCR, and TCRdb holds only the in-frame ones, with some missing. Seen here are about 160,000 clones, 60% to 80% observed once, and the top ten hold over 1.1%. As concerns this clone: Antigen: not known.

V gene TRBV19 combines with J gene TRBJ2-5; D may be TRBD2 (5 bases). This clonotype originated in a man aged 55 to 70 in good health and CMV-seronegative. Sequenced sample: PBMCs. The CDR3 loop is CASSPPGETQYF. In DNA form, the CDR3 reads TGTGCCAGTAGCCCCCCGGGGGAGACCCAGTACTTC.